This TCR beta chain appears in the sequencing data of a study of cytomegalovirus exposure and HLA in healthy donors. Study results and caveats: It was found in a later analysis that first-cohort TCR clusters tended to co-occur in the 130 or so validation repertoires.

Profiled with immunoSEQ multiplex PCR; TCRdb holds only in-frame clones, not every one. This table holds 200,000 or so clones, 70% to 85% found once. This clone is a singleton in its sample. Antigen: not known. Per germline, CDR1 MGHRA and CDR2 YSYEKL. Unmatched junction bases numbered 6, after V lost 2 bases and J lost 7 bases. The CDR3 totals 15 residues. This sequence joins TRBV4-1 and TRBJ2-5, with 11 bases aligning to TRBD2. Material: PBMCs. This receptor was obtained from a woman in her 30s in good health and CMV-seropositive. The CDR3 nucleotides read TGCGCCAGCAGCCAACAAGGACTAGCGGGCGGGACCCAGTACTTC. Translated, it gives CASSQQGLAGGTQYF.